One and the same sample provided the 18 T cell receptor beta chains below, sequenced in a study of blood T cell repertoires in COVID-19. Sequencing was performed with immunoSEQ multiplex PCR; in TCRdb, only in-frame clones are kept and a portion is missing. This sample yields 210,000 or so clones, of which 83% are seen a single time; around 4.6% belongs to the top ten. The sequenced sample was PBMCs or T cells enriched from blood (not recorded which). All receptors derive from a woman in her forties or fifties who had been exposed to COVID-19.

The J gene is TRBJ2-2, the V gene TRBV7-9; TRBD1 might be the D (6 bases). This CDR3 comprises 16 residues. Germline-derived CDR1 and CDR2 are SEHNR and FQNEAQ (reference sequence). Trimming removed 2 bases at V and 4 bases at J, with 14 bases between. CDR3 in DNA: TGTGCCAGCAGCTTATCTACAGGGCTGGGCACCGGGGAGCTGTTTTTT. Residues: CASSLSTGLGTGELFF.

This clone was counted once. J is TRBJ1-2 and V is TRBV5-4, with D maybe TRBD1 (5 bases). The germline V gene encodes CDR1 SGHNT and CDR2 YYREEE (reference sequence). Trimming removed 3 bases from V and 3 bases from J, with 12 bases in between. The CDR3 is made up of 14 amino acids. DNA for the CDR3: TGTGCCAGCAGCTCCAGACAGTCCTACTATGGCTACACCTTC. Protein sequence: CASSSRQSYYGYTF.

The gene calls are TRBV19 and TRBJ1-2; 7 bases align to TRBD1. This CDR3 is 14 amino acids long. V dropped 6 bases and J dropped 5; count of bases not matched to a gene: 9. CDR1 LNHDA and CDR2 SQIVND come from the germline V gene (reference sequence). The CDR3 DNA is TGTGCCAGTAGGAAACCGGGACAGTTTTATGGCTACACCTTC. Its translation: CASRKPGQFYGYTF. The full variable domain, rest sourced from reference TRBV19 and TRBJ1-2, is DGGITQSPKYLFRKEGQNVTLSCEQNLNHDAMYWYRQDPGQGLRLIYYSQIVNDFQKGDIAEGYSVSREKKESFPLTVTSAQKNPTAFYLCASRKPGQFYGYTFGSGTRLTVV.

This chain links TRBV5-1 with TRBJ2-7, with a possible D match to TRBD2 (5 bases). The CDR3 consists of 15 residues. The V end was cut by 0 bases, the J end by 2 bases, with 12 bases between. Germline V gives CDR1 SGHRS, CDR2 YFSETQ. The CDR3 loop is CASSLVGIGTYEQYF. In nucleotides, the CDR3 is TGCGCCAGCAGCTTGGTTGGCATCGGGACCTACGAGCAGTACTTC.

The chain combines TRBV6-5 with TRBJ2-2; the match to TRBD2 covers 8 bases. V lost 11 bases to trimming and J lost 5 bases; unmatched junction nucleotides: 4. Germline CDR1 is MNHEY and CDR2 is SVGAGI. This CDR3 is built from 12 residues. This CDR3 reads CASQRGTGELFF. CDR3 DNA sequence: TGTGCCTCTCAGCGGGGGACCGGGGAGCTGTTTTTT.

V usage is TRBV5-1 and J usage is TRBJ1-1; 8 bases align to TRBD1. Germline V gives CDR1 SGHRS, CDR2 YFSETQ. This CDR3 has 15 amino acids. Trimming removed 3 bases from V and 1 base from J; junction bases left unmatched: 5. This chain's CDR3 is CASSSGTGPNTEAFF. CDR3 nucleotides: TGCGCCAGCAGCTCCGGGACAGGCCCGAACACTGAAGCTTTCTTT.

V is TRBV5-5 and J is TRBJ1-1; a possible D gene is TRBD1 (6 bases). The V gene's germline CDR1 is SGHKS and CDR2 YYEKEE (reference sequence). V was cut by 0 bases and J by 0 bases, with 12 bases left in between. This CDR3 contains 16 residues. This CDR3 is CASSLVAWGLNTEAFF. As DNA, the CDR3 is TGTGCCAGCAGCTTGGTGGCGTGGGGGCTGAACACTGAAGCTTTCTTT.

The rearrangement uses TRBV19 and TRBJ1-6; tentative D call: TRBD1 (6 bases). This CDR3 comprises 14 residues. Germline V CDR1 and CDR2: LNHDA, SQIVND (reference sequence). V dropped 7 bases and J dropped 7 bases, with 14 bases sitting between them. In DNA form, the CDR3 reads TGTGCCAGTACCCTCAGGGGAGAGAATTCACCCCTCCACTTT. Protein sequence: CASTLRGENSPLHF. The full variable domain, completed using reference TRBV19 and TRBJ1-6, is DGGITQSPKYLFRKEGQNVTLSCEQNLNHDAMYWYRQDPGQGLRLIYYSQIVNDFQKGDIAEGYSVSREKKESFPLTVTSAQKNPTAFYLCASTLRGENSPLHFGNGTRLTVT.

This clone was recorded once. CDR3 protein: CASSRTGTAPYNEQFF. For the CDR3, the DNA is TGCGCCAGCAGCCGTACCGGGACAGCGCCTTACAATGAGCAGTTCTTC. The chain employs TRBV4-3 and TRBJ2-1; TRBD1 agrees at 7 bases. The germline CDR1 and CDR2 sequences are LGHNA and YSLEER. This CDR3 is 16 amino acids long. J lost 4 bases, V lost 4 bases, and 10 bases had no gene match.

The chain combines TRBV19 with TRBJ2-1, with TRBD2 matching 12 bases. This CDR3 contains 16 residues. Germline V lookup: CDR1 LNHDA, CDR2 SQIVND (reference sequence). V shed 4 bases, J shed 15 bases, and the junction held 16 bases outside the gene matches. CDR3 DNA sequence: TGTGCCAGTAGTAGTACCTCTAGCGGGGGGGCCGGTGAACCGTTCTTC. This sequence encodes CASSSTSSGGAGEPFF.

This clone was detected only a few times. The rearrangement links TRBV3-1 (or the pseudogene TRBV3-2) to TRBJ2-4; D perhaps matches TRBD2 (6 bases). Germline-derived CDR1 and CDR2 are LGHDT and YNNKEL (reference sequence). V shed 4 bases and J shed 3 bases, with 16 bases lying between them. The CDR3 sequence is 16 residues long. The CDR3 sequence is CASSPSREVVKNIQYF. The DNA of the CDR3 is TGTGCCAGCAGCCCCTCAAGGGAGGTGGTCAAAAACATTCAGTACTTC.

This chain joins TRBV4-1 and TRBJ2-5; D gene uncertain. Germline assignment: CDR1 MGHRA and CDR2 YSYEKL. V lost 4 bases, J lost 7 bases, and 16 bases lay in between. The CDR3 runs 14 residues. CDR3 amino acids: CASSRLEWVGTQYF. Written as DNA, the CDR3 is TGCGCCAGCAGCCGCCTGGAGTGGGTTGGGACCCAGTACTTC.

The chain carries TRBV19 and TRBJ2-7; 10 positions agree with TRBD2. This CDR3 spans 15 amino acids. After removal of 5 bases from V and 2 bases from J, the junction contained 6 bases not matched to a gene. The germline V gene has CDR1 LNHDA and CDR2 SQIVND (reference sequence). The CDR3 nucleotides are TGTGCCAGTAGTCGACTAGCGGGTCAAGCCTACGAGCAGTACTTC. Translated, it gives CASSRLAGQAYEQYF.

This clone came up many times. The chain joins TRBV6-5 to TRBJ2-7; 10 bases fit TRBD1. Germline V CDR1 and CDR2: MNHEY, SVGAGI. The CDR3 is made up of 15 amino acids. The V and J ends lost 2 bases and 4 bases, in that order; junction bases with no gene match: 5. For the CDR3, the DNA is TGTGCCAGCAGTTACGGACAGGGGGTTGGATACGAGCAGTACTTC. This codes for CASSYGQGVGYEQYF.

The V gene is TRBV27, the J gene TRBJ1-1, with D maybe TRBD1 (6 bases). Per germline, CDR1 MNHEY and CDR2 SMNVEV (reference sequence). V was trimmed by 6 bases and J by 10 bases, leaving 18 bases between them. CDR3 length: 13 amino acids. The CDR3 loop is CASSSNRDRRAFF. The CDR3 nucleotides read TGTGCCAGCAGCTCTAACAGGGATCGGAGAGCTTTCTTT.

In this sample, this clone turned up once. CDR3 in amino acids: CASSPLGLAGGPNTGELFF. The DNA for the CDR3 is TGTGCCAGCTCACCCCTTGGACTAGCGGGGGGGCCCAACACCGGGGAGCTGTTTTTT. The chain uses TRBV18 and TRBJ2-2; TRBD2 matches 15 bases. J was trimmed by 2 bases and V by 3 bases; bases with no gene match: 7. The CDR3 sequence is 19 residues long. Germline loops: CDR1 KGHSH, CDR2 LQKENI.

V usage is TRBV24-1 and J usage is TRBJ1-5, with D tentatively TRBD1 (6 bases). The CDR3 consists of 14 residues. V was clipped by 5 bases and J by 0 bases, with 7 bases between them. The germline V gene has CDR1 KGHDR and CDR2 SFDVKD. The CDR3 is CATSVQGSNQPQHF. The CDR3 bases are TGTGCCACCAGTGTACAGGGTAGCAATCAGCCCCAGCATTTT.

As to this clone: A junction end diverges from the germline sequence, so it may reflect a read error. This chain links TRBV2 with TRBJ2-1; TRBD2 matches at 10 bases. The CDR3 covers 15 residues. From germline, CDR1 is SNHLY and CDR2 FYNNEI. CDR3 nucleotide sequence: TGTGCCAGCAGTAAAGCGGGGGGGCCCTACAATGAGCAGTTCTTC. It is translated as CASSKAGGPYNEQFF.